This T cell receptor (beta chain) came from a study of blood T cell repertoires in COVID-19. About the study: Researchers got acute and convalescent COVID-19 samples from the United States, Italy and Spain.

Clones were read by immunoSEQ multiplex PCR, and TCRdb kept only the in-frame ones, dropping some. Altogether tens of thousands of clones are present, just under 85% being singletons, with the ten largest covering 5.3%. V shed 4 bases and J shed 8 bases, with 17 bases lying between them. The CDR3 runs 15 residues. The germline CDR1 and CDR2 sequences are PRHDT and FYEKMQ (reference sequence). The chain carries TRBV13 and TRBJ1-4; D unclear. The receptor was isolated from a man in his 70s with acute or convalescent COVID-19. Material for sequencing was peripheral blood. The CDR3 DNA follows: TGTGCCAGCAGCTACCAGAAGACGGGGTCAGAAAAACTGTTTTTT. Its translation is CASSYQKTGSEKLFF.